These T cell receptor beta chains were read from a single sample in a study of blood T cell repertoires in COVID-19. Repertoires were generated with immunoSEQ multiplex PCR, while TCRdb's copy carries only in-frame clones and drops some. The sample contains approximately 210,000 clones, around 89% of which appear only once. The specimen was peripheral blood. These receptors were obtained from a human donor in a cohort sampled during active COVID-19. Both conserved end residues are part of each CDR3. A D gene is named only where the DNA matches it firmly. A clone size is listed for some rows: how often the clone was seen (once, few, many), or a class if it is expanded.

J,D,size,V,DNA,CDR3
TRBJ2-7,NA,NA,TRBV5-6,TGTGCCAGCAGCTCCTATGCCTACGAGCAGTACTTC,CASSSYAYEQYF
TRBJ2-7,TRBD2,NA,TRBV19,TGTGCCAGTAGTACGGTAGCGGGAGGGGGCGAGCAGTACTTC,CASSTVAGGGEQYF
TRBJ1-2,NA,NA,TRBV3-1/TRBV3-2,TGTGCCAGCAGCCGAGACAGGCAGGGCTACACCTTC,CASSRDRQGYTF
TRBJ2-1,TRBD1,once,TRBV9,TGTGCCAGCAGCCCGGGACAGGGAAGATACAATGAGCAGTTCTTC,CASSPGQGRYNEQFF
TRBJ1-5,NA,NA,TRBV6-2/TRBV6-3,TGTGCCAGCAGCAGAGGGAAAGGTACCAATCAGCCCCAGCATTTT,CASSRGKGTNQPQHF
TRBJ2-2,TRBD1,NA,TRBV7-2,TGTGCCAGCAGCGAAGGACAGGGGGCGCGGGGGGAGCTGTTTTTT,CASSEGQGARGELFF
TRBJ1-6,NA,NA,TRBV29-1,TGCAGCGTTCGTTCTGATGGTGCGAATTCACCCCTCCACTTT,CSVRSDGANSPLHF
TRBJ1-1,TRBD1,NA,TRBV19,TGTGCCAGTAGCCCGGGACAGCGTAACACTGAAGCTTTCTTT,CASSPGQRNTEAFF
TRBJ2-1,NA,NA,TRBV7-2,TGTGCCAGCAGAACCGAGGGACTCACCTCCTACAATGAGCAGTTCTTC,CASRTEGLTSYNEQFF
TRBJ2-7,NA,NA,TRBV4-1,TGCGCCAGCAGCCAAGCCCCGGGACAAGCTTTTGGTGAGCAGTACTTC,CASSQAPGQAFGEQYF
TRBJ1-6,TRBD1,NA,TRBV9,TGTGCCAGCAGCGTAGAGGGACAGTTTAATTCACCCCTCCACTTT,CASSVEGQFNSPLHF
TRBJ2-1,TRBD2,NA,TRBV9,TGTGCCAGCAGCGCGACTAGCGGGAGTTACAATGAGCAGTTCTTC,CASSATSGSYNEQFF
TRBJ2-7,TRBD1,NA,TRBV11-2,TGTGCCAGCAGCTCGATATGGACAGGGGCCCGCTACGAGCAGTACTTC,CASSSIWTGARYEQYF
TRBJ2-4,TRBD2,NA,TRBV2,TGTGCCAGCAGTGAACTTTGGGCCACCCAGACTAGCGGGTGGAACATTCAGTACTTC,CASSELWATQTSGWNIQYF
TRBJ2-7,TRBD2,NA,TRBV29-1,TGCAGCGTTCTCTCGGGGGGGGGCGGCTCCGAGCAGTACTTC,CSVLSGGGGSEQYF
TRBJ2-1,TRBD2,NA,TRBV18,TGTGCCAGCTCACGAACCGGGACTAGCGGCACCCAGTTCTTC,CASSRTGTSGTQFF
TRBJ2-3,NA,once,TRBV12-3/TRBV12-4,TGTGCCAGCAGTTTAGGCGGGTATACGCAGTATTTT,CASSLGGYTQYF
TRBJ2-5,TRBD2,NA,TRBV10-3,TGTGCCGCGAGTCTTCTAGCGGGAGCCGGGGAGACCCAGTACTTC,CAASLLAGAGETQYF
TRBJ1-4,TRBD1,once,TRBV30,TGTGCCTACCACGGGGACAGGGGTAAAGAAAAACTGTTTTTT,CAYHGDRGKEKLFF
TRBJ1-5,NA,NA,TRBV19,TGTGCCAGTAGTCCCAGAAATCAGCCCCAGCATTTT,CASSPRNQPQHF
TRBJ2-7,NA,NA,TRBV10-2,TGCGCCAGCAGGCCAGCGGGTCTCTCCTACGAGCAGTACTTC,CASRPAGLSYEQYF
TRBJ2-1,NA,NA,TRBV12-3/TRBV12-4,TGTGCCAGCAGTTTGGGCTTTACACAGTTCTTC,CASSLGFTQFF
TRBJ1-3,NA,NA,TRBV19,TGTGCCAGTAGTGGAGGGCGATCTGGAAACACCATATATTTT,CASSGGRSGNTIYF
TRBJ2-7,NA,NA,TRBV5-1,TGCGCCAGCAGCTTGCTACAGGGAGGGGAGCAGTACTTC,CASSLLQGGEQYF
TRBJ2-1,TRBD1,few,TRBV10-2,TGCGCCAGCGGTGCCGGGACAGGGAATGGGAATGAGCAGTTCTTC,CASGAGTGNGNEQFF
TRBJ2-3,TRBD2,NA,TRBV6-5,TGTGCCAGCATCCAAGGACTAGCGGGGGTGGATACGCAGTATTTT,CASIQGLAGVDTQYF
TRBJ2-3,TRBD2,NA,TRBV6-5,TGTGCCAGCATTAGCGGGAGGAAGGCAGATACGCAGTATTTT,CASISGRKADTQYF
TRBJ2-3,TRBD2,NA,TRBV6-2/TRBV6-3,TGTGCCAGCAGTTCCCCCGGACTAGGGTTACTGAGGGATACGCAGTATTTT,CASSSPGLGLLRDTQYF
TRBJ1-6,TRBD1,NA,TRBV5-1,TGCGCCAGCAGCTTGGGGACAGGGGGCTTGGGCCCGTATAGTTCACCCCTCCACTTT,CASSLGTGGLGPYSSPLHF
TRBJ1-5,NA,NA,TRBV27,TGTGCCAGCATCTGGGCTCGGTGGTATTGGGATCAGCCCCAGCATTTT,CASIWARWYWDQPQHF
TRBJ2-7,TRBD1,NA,TRBV29-1,TGCAGCGTAGGGACAGGGGGCCCATACGAGCAGTACTTC,CSVGTGGPYEQYF
TRBJ1-5,NA,NA,TRBV15,TGTGCCACCAGCAGAAAAACAGGGACCAATCAGCCCCAGCATTTT,CATSRKTGTNQPQHF
TRBJ2-7,TRBD1,NA,TRBV20-1,TGCAGTGCTAGTGGGACAGGGAAAGAGCAGTACTTC,CSASGTGKEQYF
TRBJ1-2,TRBD1,NA,TRBV6-5,TGTGCCAGCAGTTACTCCCTGACAGGGGGTATTTCAGGCTACACCTTC,CASSYSLTGGISGYTF